Each of the 7 T cell receptor beta chains below was sequenced from the same sample in a study of blood T cells in healthy people across ages. It was with a sample-barcoded 5' primer and a J-beta primer mix that a second PCR of roughly 7 to 12 cycles was run. TCRdb re-called the 5' RACE reads with MiXCR, one entry per CDR3 protein. The table has 760,000 or so distinct CDR3 sequences, just under 25% seen once. The data were also submitted as part of a second study, on T cells of mothers and their children.

Sequencing was carried out using blood. All receptors derive from a boy aged 5-17 years in good health.

V is TRBV5-6 and J is TRBJ2-5; tentative D call: TRBD1 (5 bases). The DNA end lines up better with TRBJ2-7; the J call may be wrong. Germline V CDR1 and CDR2: SGHDT, YYEEEE. The CDR3 is 15 residues long. The CDR3, as DNA: TGTGCCAGCAGCTTGTTATTGTCCCCAGGGCACGAGCAGTACTTC. It is translated as CASSLLLSPGHEQYF.

This clonotype was recorded a few times. V is TRBV6-6 and J is TRBJ2-1; D is ambiguous. Germline V gene sequence: CDR1 MNHNY, CDR2 SVGAGI (reference sequence). V was cut by 2 bases and J by 0 bases, with 5 bases left in between. This CDR3 comprises 14 residues. CDR3 sequence (DNA): TGTGCCAGCAGTTACAGGGTCTCCTACAATGAGCAGTTCTTC. It encodes CASSYRVSYNEQFF.

The V call is TRBV12-3 or TRBV12-4, the J call TRBJ2-5; 8 bases agree with TRBD1. The V gene end was trimmed by 3 bases and the J gene end by 0 bases; junction bases not matched to a gene: 6. The CDR3 has 16 amino acids. CDR3 sequence reads: CASSFEDRVDQETQYF. In DNA, the CDR3 is TGTGCCAGCAGTTTCGAGGACAGGGTAGACCAAGAGACCCAGTACTTC.

The genes are TRBV2 and TRBJ2-6; D is unclear. Germline V lookup: CDR1 SNHLY, CDR2 FYNNEI. The V gene lost 0 bases and the J gene lost 1 base, with 4 bases spanning the gap. The CDR3 extends over 15 amino acids. CDR3 coding DNA: TGTGCCAGCAGTGAAGCACAGTCTGGGGCCAACGTCCTGACTTTC. Its translation: CASSEAQSGANVLTF.

The chain recombines TRBV28 with TRBJ2-3; TRBD1 agrees at 9 bases. Germline V lookup: CDR1 MDHEN, CDR2 SYDVKM. V was clipped by 7 bases and J by 2 bases; unmatched bases: 7. The length of the CDR3 is 15 residues. The CDR3 nucleotides are TGTGCCAGCACCCTAGACAGGGGGATCACAGATACGCAGTATTTT. Translated, it gives CASTLDRGITDTQYF.

The chain has TRBV7-2 and TRBJ2-1, with 8 bases aligning to TRBD2. The V segment lost 3 bases and the J segment 7 bases; nucleotides outside the gene matches: 11. Germline-derived CDR1 and CDR2 are SGHTA and FQGNSA. The CDR3 spans 16 residues. The CDR3 DNA sequence: TGTGCCAGCAGCTTTTACCGGGAGGGCCTAGGGAATGAGCAGTTCTTC. Encoded protein: CASSFYREGLGNEQFF.

The chain couples TRBV28 to TRBJ1-2, with 11 positions matching TRBD1. Losses at the gene ends were 4 bases for V and 8 bases for J; bases not matched to a gene: 6. From germline, CDR1 is MDHEN and CDR2 SYDVKM. The CDR3 has 14 residues. CDR3 amino acids: CASSSFRTGGGYTF. CDR3 DNA: TGTGCCAGCAGTTCCTTTCGGACAGGGGGCGGCTACACCTTC.